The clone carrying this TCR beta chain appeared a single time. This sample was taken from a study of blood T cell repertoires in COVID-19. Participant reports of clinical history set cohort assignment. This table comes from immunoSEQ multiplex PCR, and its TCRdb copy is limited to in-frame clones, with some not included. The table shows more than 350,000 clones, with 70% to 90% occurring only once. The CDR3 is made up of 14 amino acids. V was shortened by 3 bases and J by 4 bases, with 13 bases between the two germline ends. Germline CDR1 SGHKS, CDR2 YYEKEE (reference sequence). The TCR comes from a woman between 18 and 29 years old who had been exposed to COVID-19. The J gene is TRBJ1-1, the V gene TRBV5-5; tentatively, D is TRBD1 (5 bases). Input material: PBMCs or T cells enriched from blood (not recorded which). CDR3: CASSWGVSGTEAFF. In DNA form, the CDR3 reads TGTGCCAGCAGCTGGGGGGTATCGGGCACTGAAGCTTTCTTT.